This T cell receptor beta chain stems from a study of T-cell memory formation after mild COVID-19. About the study: Largely, the TCR clusters proved donor specific. Findings of the study overall: The study found contracting CD4+ clones mainly in CM and EM and contracting CD8+ clones in EMRA. There was a balanced CD4/CD8 profile in clones contracting day 15 to 85, and later expanders leaned CD4+.

This clonotype has at least ten counts. Antigen specificity is unknown. CDR1 and CDR2 from the germline V gene are SGHTA and FQGNSA. There are 18 residues in the CDR3. The J segment lost 5 bases and the V segment lost 1 base, leaving 10 bases of the junction unmatched. TCRdb called the 5' RACE reads again in MiXCR, with one record for every CDR3 protein. The data hold tens of thousands of distinct CDR3 sequences, with less than 8% observed a single time. The sequenced sample consisted of PBMCs or a T cell subset sorted from them (not recorded which). This chain connects TRBV7-2 to TRBJ2-3, with 12 nucleotides matching TRBD2. This receptor was identified in an adult who had mild COVID-19 (a few samples of this study predate the infection). Cell type and time point are not known. CDR3 protein: CASSLVAASGGAQDTQYF. The CDR3 DNA follows: TGTGCCAGCAGCTTAGTAGCGGCTAGCGGGGGGGCCCAAGATACGCAGTATTTT.